The 10 T cell receptor beta chains below come from one sample, sequenced in a study of CXCR3-negative and CXCR3-positive naive CD8 T cells. Through 5' RACE with UMI labels, the TRB cDNA libraries were prepared. Using the 5' RACE reads, TCRdb records one entry per CDR3 protein without DNA. The sample spans 50,000 to 75,000 distinct CDR3 sequences; the ten largest clones claim about 4.5%. The sample was naive CXCR3- CD8+ T cells from blood. Specified subset: CD45RO-CCR7+CD27+CD95- naive CD8+ T cells lacking CXCR3 (TNR3-). These receptors all stem from a human donor in good health. Some clones in this sample may be carry-over from other donors' samples.

The chain carries TRBV28 and TRBJ2-7; TCRdb gives TRBD2 as the D gene, but with no DNA this cannot be confirmed. The CDR3 is made up of 16 amino acids. Germline V lookup: CDR1 MDHEN, CDR2 SYDVKM. This CDR3 reads CASIPWLAGGGREQYF.

The chain is built from TRBV20-1 and TRBJ2-7; TCRdb names TRBD2, which stays unverified in the absence of DNA. Germline loops: CDR1 DFQATT, CDR2 SNEGSKA (reference sequence). The CDR3 runs to 15 residues. Here the CDR3 reads CSAFLILGTNYEQYF.

The genes are TRBV29-1 and TRBJ1-1. Per the germline V gene, CDR1 is SQVTM and CDR2 is ANQGSEA. This CDR3 has 14 amino acids. The CDR3: CSVVDSTMNTEAFF.

The gene calls are TRBV7-9 and TRBJ2-1; TCRdb's D gene call, TRBD2, goes unchecked for lack of DNA. CDR3 length: 12 amino acids. The germline gives CDR1 SEHNR, CDR2 FQNEAQ (reference sequence). Here the CDR3 reads CASSSGGVQQFF.

The genes are TRBV11-3 and TRBJ1-2. The germline V gene encodes CDR1 SGHNT and CDR2 YENEEA. The CDR3 has 13 residues. CDR3 sequence: CASSSAGSYGYTF.

The genes are TRBV6-5 and TRBJ2-7. CDR1 MNHEY and CDR2 SVGAGI come from the germline V gene. The CDR3 totals 13 residues. Here the CDR3 reads CASSYSVNNEQYF.

The CDR3 protein is CSVERQGANYGYTF. This chain uses TRBV29-1 with TRBJ1-2; the TRBD1 assignment by TCRdb is unverifiable without DNA. The CDR3 length is 14 residues. Germline assignment: CDR1 SQVTM and CDR2 ANQGSEA. Combining the CDR3 with reference TRBV29-1 and TRBJ1-2 gives the whole variable domain SAVISQKPSRDICQRGTSLTIQCQVDSQVTMMFWYRQQPGQSLTLIATANQGSEATYESGFVIDKFPISRPNLTFSTLTVSNMSPEDSSIYLCSVERQGANYGYTFGSGTRLTVV.

The V call is TRBV19, the J call TRBJ2-1; TCRdb reports TRBD1, a call that lacks DNA to check it against. The CDR3 totals 15 residues. Germline CDR1 LNHDA, CDR2 SQIVND (reference sequence). CDR3 amino acids: CASNPDPDIYNEQFF.

The chain recombines TRBV4-1 with TRBJ1-2. The CDR3 consists of 15 residues. CDR1 MGHRA and CDR2 YSYEKL come from the germline V gene. CDR3 residues: CASSLGQGLNYGYTF.

The chain uses TRBV7-2 and TRBJ2-2; the D call of TRBD2 rests on TCRdb alone, since no DNA is present to check it. This CDR3 has 18 residues. In germline, CDR1 is SGHTA, CDR2 FQGNSA. The CDR3 protein is CASSQGPGLAGFTGELFF.